Described below is a single TCR beta chain sequence and its context. Antigen: not known. The data derive from a study of blood T cells in healthy people across ages. Findings of the study overall: CMV status of donors was unknown, possibly confounding expanded clonotype changes.

The CDR3 is made up of 15 amino acids. After removal of 4 bases from V and 5 bases from J, the junction contained 9 bases not matched to a gene. Per the germline V gene, CDR1 is SGDLS and CDR2 is YYNGEE. Using a J-beta primer mix together with a sample-barcoded 5' primer, a second PCR was run for 7 to 11 cycles. Each cDNA molecule, via a template-switch adaptor with 12 random nucleotides, was tagged. TCRdb reanalysed the 5' RACE reads using MiXCR and keeps one entry per CDR3 protein. The top ten hold about 2.9% of the sample, which has 600,000 to 900,000 distinct CDR3 sequences, 25% to 30% seen once. Peripheral blood samples of 9.5 to 10 milliliters were drawn from each donor. These data also formed part of another study, on T cells of mothers and their children. Turning to that study: Related mother and child pairs showed slightly greater overlap (not significant) than unrelated pairs did.

The clonotype originates from a boy younger than 18 in good health. The source material was blood. The chain joins TRBV9 to TRBJ2-1; 7 positions agree with TRBD1. Written as DNA, the CDR3 is TGTGCCAGCAGCCTACAGGGGAACACACACAATGAGCAGTTCTTC. It yields the protein CASSLQGNTHNEQFF. Full variable domain (outside the CDR3, taken from reference TRBV9 and TRBJ2-1): DSGVTQTPKHLITATGQRVTLRCSPRSGDLSVYWYQQSLDQGLQFLIQYYNGEERAKGNILERFSAQQFPDLHSELNLSSLELGDSALYFCASSLQGNTHNEQFFGPGTRLTVL.